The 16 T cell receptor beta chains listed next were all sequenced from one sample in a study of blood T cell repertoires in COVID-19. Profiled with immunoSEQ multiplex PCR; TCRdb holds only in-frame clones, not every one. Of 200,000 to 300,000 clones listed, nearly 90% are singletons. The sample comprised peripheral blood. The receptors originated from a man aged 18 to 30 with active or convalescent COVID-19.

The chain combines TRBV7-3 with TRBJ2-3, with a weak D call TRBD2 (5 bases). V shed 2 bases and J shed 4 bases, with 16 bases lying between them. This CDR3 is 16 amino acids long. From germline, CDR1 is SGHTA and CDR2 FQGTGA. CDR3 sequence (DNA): TGTGCCAGCAGCTTATCCCCTGGTGGGAGCGCAGATACGCAGTATTTT. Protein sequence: CASSLSPGGSADTQYF.

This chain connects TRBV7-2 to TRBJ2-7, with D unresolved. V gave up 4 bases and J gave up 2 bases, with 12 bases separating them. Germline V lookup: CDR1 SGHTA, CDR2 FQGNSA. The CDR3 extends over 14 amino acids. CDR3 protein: CASSSPLVTYEQYF. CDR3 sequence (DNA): TGTGCCAGCAGCTCCCCTCTAGTAACCTACGAGCAGTACTTC.

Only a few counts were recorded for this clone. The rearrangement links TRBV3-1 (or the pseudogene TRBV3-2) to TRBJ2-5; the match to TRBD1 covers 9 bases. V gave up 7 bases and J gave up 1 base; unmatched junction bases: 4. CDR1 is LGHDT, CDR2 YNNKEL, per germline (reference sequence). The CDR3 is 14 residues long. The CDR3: CASTRGQGQETQYF. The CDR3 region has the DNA TGTGCCAGCACCCGGGGACAGGGCCAAGAGACCCAGTACTTC.

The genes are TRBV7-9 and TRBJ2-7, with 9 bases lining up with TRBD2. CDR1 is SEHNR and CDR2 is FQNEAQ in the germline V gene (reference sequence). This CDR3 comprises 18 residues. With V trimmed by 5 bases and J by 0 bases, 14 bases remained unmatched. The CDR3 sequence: CASSPITSGRTSSYEQYF. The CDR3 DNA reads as TGTGCCAGCAGCCCGATTACTAGCGGGCGAACTAGCTCCTACGAGCAGTACTTC. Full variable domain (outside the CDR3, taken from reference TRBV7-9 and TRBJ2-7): DTGVSQNPRHKITKRGQNVTFRCDPISEHNRLYWYRQTLGQGPEFLTYFQNEAQLEKSRLLSDRFSAERPKGSFSTLEIQRTEQGDSAMYLCASSPITSGRTSSYEQYFGPGTRLTVT.

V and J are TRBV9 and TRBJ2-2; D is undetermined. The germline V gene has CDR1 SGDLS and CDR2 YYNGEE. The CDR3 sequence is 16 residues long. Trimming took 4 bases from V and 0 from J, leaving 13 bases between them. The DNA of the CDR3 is TGTGCCAGCAGCCCGAGCTTCTACCCGAACACCGGGGAGCTGTTTTTT. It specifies CASSPSFYPNTGELFF.

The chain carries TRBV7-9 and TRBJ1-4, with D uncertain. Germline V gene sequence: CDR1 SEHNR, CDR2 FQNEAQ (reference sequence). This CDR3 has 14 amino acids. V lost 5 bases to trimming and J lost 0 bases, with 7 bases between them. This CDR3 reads CASSVSATNEKLFF. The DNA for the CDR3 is TGTGCCAGCAGCGTGTCTGCAACTAATGAAAAACTGTTTTTT.

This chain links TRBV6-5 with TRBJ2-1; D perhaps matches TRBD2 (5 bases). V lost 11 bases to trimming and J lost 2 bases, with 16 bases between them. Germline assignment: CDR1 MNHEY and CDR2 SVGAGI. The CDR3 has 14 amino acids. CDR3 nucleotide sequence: TGTGCCTCCAAGCGGATCTTGACCTACAATGAGCAGTTCTTC. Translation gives CASKRILTYNEQFF.

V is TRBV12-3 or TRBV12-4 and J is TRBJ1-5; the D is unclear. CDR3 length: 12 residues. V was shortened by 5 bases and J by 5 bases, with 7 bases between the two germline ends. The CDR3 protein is CASSPGYQPQHF. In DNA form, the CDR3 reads TGTGCCAGCAGTCCAGGTTATCAGCCCCAGCATTTT.

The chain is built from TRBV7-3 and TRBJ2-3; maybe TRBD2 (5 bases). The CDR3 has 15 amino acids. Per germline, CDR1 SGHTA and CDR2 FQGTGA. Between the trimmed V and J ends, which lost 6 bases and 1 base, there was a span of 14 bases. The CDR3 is CASSMGGRGTDTQYF. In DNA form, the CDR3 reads TGTGCCAGCAGTATGGGCGGGCGGGGCACAGATACGCAGTATTTT.

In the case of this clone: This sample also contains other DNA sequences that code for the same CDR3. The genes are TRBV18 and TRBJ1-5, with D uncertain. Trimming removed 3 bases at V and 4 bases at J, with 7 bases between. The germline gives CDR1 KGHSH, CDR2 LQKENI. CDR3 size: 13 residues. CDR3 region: CASSPTGNQPQHF. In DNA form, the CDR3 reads TGTGCCAGCTCACCTACCGGGAATCAGCCCCAGCATTTT.

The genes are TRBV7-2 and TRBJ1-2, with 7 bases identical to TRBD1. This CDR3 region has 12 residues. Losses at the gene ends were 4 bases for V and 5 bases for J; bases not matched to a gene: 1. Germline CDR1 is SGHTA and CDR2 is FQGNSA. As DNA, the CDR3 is TGTGCCAGCAGCTCACAGGGGTATGGCTACACCTTC. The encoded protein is CASSSQGYGYTF.

CDR3 loop: CATSDGTSGNTDTQYF. In DNA form, the CDR3 reads TGTGCCACCAGTGATGGGACTAGCGGAAACACAGATACGCAGTATTTT. The rearrangement links TRBV24-1 to TRBJ2-3; 11 bases are a match to TRBD2. Germline trimming cut 3 bases from V and 2 bases from J; bases unmatched to any gene: 3. Germline CDR1 is KGHDR and CDR2 is SFDVKD. The CDR3 sequence is 16 residues long.

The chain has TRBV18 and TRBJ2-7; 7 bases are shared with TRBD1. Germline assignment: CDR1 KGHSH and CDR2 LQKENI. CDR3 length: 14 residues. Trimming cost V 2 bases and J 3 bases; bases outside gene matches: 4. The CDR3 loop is CASSPGGQDYEQYF. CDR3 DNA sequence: TGTGCCAGCTCACCAGGAGGACAGGACTACGAGCAGTACTTC. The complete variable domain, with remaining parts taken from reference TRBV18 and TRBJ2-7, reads NAGVMQNPRHLVRRRGQEARLRCSPMKGHSHVYWYRQLPEEGLKFMVYLQKENIIDESGMPKERFSAEFPKEGPSILRIQQVVRGDSAAYFCASSPGGQDYEQYFGPGTRLTVT.

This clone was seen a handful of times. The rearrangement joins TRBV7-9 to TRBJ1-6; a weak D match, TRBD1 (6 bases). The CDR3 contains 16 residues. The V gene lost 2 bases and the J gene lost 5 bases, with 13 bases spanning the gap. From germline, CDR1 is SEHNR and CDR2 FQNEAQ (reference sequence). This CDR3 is CASSLYRGDNNSPLHF. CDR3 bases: TGTGCCAGCAGCTTATACCGGGGGGACAATAATTCACCCCTCCACTTT.

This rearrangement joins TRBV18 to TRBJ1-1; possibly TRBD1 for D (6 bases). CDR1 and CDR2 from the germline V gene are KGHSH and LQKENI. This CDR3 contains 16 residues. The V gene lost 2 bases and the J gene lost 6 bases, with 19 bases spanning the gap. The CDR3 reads CASSPSLVGAGAEAFF. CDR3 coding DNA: TGTGCCAGCTCACCAAGTTTGGTAGGGGCAGGGGCTGAAGCTTTCTTT.

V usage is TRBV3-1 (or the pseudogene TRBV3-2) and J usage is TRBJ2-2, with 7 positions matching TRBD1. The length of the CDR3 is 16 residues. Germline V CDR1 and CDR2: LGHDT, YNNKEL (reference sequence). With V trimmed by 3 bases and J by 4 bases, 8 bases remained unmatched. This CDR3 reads CASSHWDRLLTGELFF. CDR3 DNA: TGTGCCAGCAGCCACTGGGACAGACTCCTCACCGGGGAGCTGTTTTTT.